The TCR beta chain described here comes from a study of cytomegalovirus exposure and HLA in healthy donors (dated by TCRdb to about 2017). As for the study more broadly: An earlier analysis of several hundred of the donors reported about 290 Gb of sequence data and some 120 million unique TCR beta sequences from about 179 million T cells. The study was designed to test whether signatures of past pathogen exposure could be identified by cataloging public T cell receptors. Every repertoire in the discovery cohort had been generated on one and the same sequencing platform. Genome-wide SNP genotypes for about three fifths of the roughly 670 donors were used in a later genetic analysis, which treated that subset as a discovery cohort. Rather than using new phenotypic data, the later analysis identified candidate immune exposures from TCR beta sequences and from how often those sequences occurred across donors. Typing coverage differed by locus: A, B, C, DRB1 and DQB1 were typed in about 620-630 donors, DQA1 in about 550, DPA1 in over 600, and DPB1 in around 440. Class I and class II HLA loci were covered by the typing at four-digit resolution. Among roughly 370 genotyped donors of the cohort, an average of around 240,000 unique TCR beta nucleotide sequences were sequenced per donor, roughly 20% of them non-productive. The T cell repertoires of 666 subjects were profiled by immunosequencing and related to cytomegalovirus serostatus. A later analysis re-examined previously published TCR beta repertoires from about 670 donors and added high-resolution HLA genotyping to investigate patterns of TCR occurrence. Donor age, sex, ethnicity and CMV serostatus were compiled together with the repertoire data. A handful of DR-DQ haplotypes were treated as single units for association and clustering because of strong linkage in the cohort. Of the roughly 400 genotyped donors, approximately 83% fell in the genetic ancestry cluster associated with self-reported Caucasian donors. High-throughput TCR immunosequencing, statistical association of individual TCRs with disease status, and machine learning were combined to predict cytomegalovirus infection status. Along with the approximately 700-subject first cohort, a separate validation cohort of more than 90 different subjects was used. An earlier analysis of some 500 of the donors used high-throughput TCR beta sequencing to judge whether each TCR beta V gene segment behaved as functional or pseudogenic. About 300 gigabases of sequencing data and around 80 million unique TCR sequences made up an early release that covered over 550 HLA-typed donors. On the study overall, not on this receptor specifically: According to a later analysis, parvovirus B19, influenza, CMV and Epstein-Barr virus appeared linked to several top co-occurrence clusters. This cohort had only TCR beta chains sequenced, and the lack of alpha or paired-chain data limited which features could be detected. Most CMV-associated TCR beta chains appeared to be HLA-restricted in a later analysis, and the HLA associations seemed to be driven largely by CMV exposure. In the study, some 160 TCR beta chains were listed as associated with cytomegalovirus. Some IMGT-functional V segments, including TRBV6-2 and TRBV6-3, could not be distinguished by the 87-base-pair reads and were therefore excluded. In an earlier analysis of roughly 500 of the donors, most TCR beta V segments appeared in productive rearrangements about 87% or about 30% of the time, broadly matching IMGT annotations. Compared with the 666-donor mean, donors in an Asian-associated ancestry cluster had fewer N-insertions in productive TCRs, according to a later genetic analysis. In vitro tests confirmed that a few of the cytomegalovirus-associated TCR beta chains recognize cytomegalovirus antigens. A further reported finding was that TCR beta sequences accurately predicted the HLA-A and HLA-B alleles for most subjects in the first cohort. Seventeen rarely observed V segments, including chromosome 9 orphons, were excluded from the earlier analysis of almost 600 of the donors because counts were too low. A cluster of highly shared sequence variants was judged likely to be a technical artifact of the sequencing pipeline. Most TCR sequences were observed very rarely across donors, whereas some public TCRs were present in many individuals. The only immune exposure information available for the cohort was CMV serostatus. When HLA alleles, especially DR and DQ, strongly co-occurred, attributing TCR associations to individual alleles was difficult. The classifier was reported to diagnose cytomegalovirus status with high specificity and sensitivity in both the original cohort and the validation cohort. HLA typing was unavailable for some donors at each locus, so association tests used only the typed subset. An association between a missense DCLRE1C variant and V-gene and J-gene trimming of TCR beta chains was found in a later genetic analysis and replicated in an independent cohort. Correlated functional status among segregating V segments might be attributable to linkage disequilibrium, but an unknown experimental factor could not be ruled out. Compared with equally common non-associated chains, HLA-associated TCR beta chains in a later analysis were more clonally expanded and had lower generation probabilities. The presence/absence analyses assumed that sequencing depth was roughly uniform across donors, and that assumption may not be true. It was suggested by the authors that the approach could potentially be generalized to other disease states and immunological phenotypes. Specific HLA alleles were associated with 16,951 TCR beta sequences at a false discovery rate of 0.05 in a later analysis. According to a later analysis, TCR association rates differed among HLA loci, with DRB1 alleles showing the most associated TCRs and HLA-C alleles showing the fewest.

From the cysteine up to the phenylalanine, the CDR3 has a length of 18 residues. Only CDR3 DNA is held: 54 bases, read in frame from base 1. The junction shows trimming of 4 bases on V and 0 bases on J, plus 20 bases between the germline ends. The germline V gene gives CDR1 as LGHNA and CDR2 as YSLEER. Library creation used the immunoSEQ multiplex PCR assay. For the multiplex PCR, a mixture combining 60 forward primers for TCR Vbeta segments and 13 reverse primers for TCR Jbeta segments was used. A multiplex PCR assay on genomic DNA amplified the CDR3 region of rearranged TCR beta genes. The amplified TCR beta libraries were sequenced on the Illumina HiSeq System as 87-base-pair reads. The paper's data handling went like this. Across the 670 or so repertoires, a later analysis counted some 80 million unique TCR beta chains, 9.5 million to 12 million of which were shared by at least two donors. A nearest-neighbor algorithm error-corrected the raw reads and collapsed the reads into unique sequences, merging closely related sequences to remove PCR and sequencing errors. CDR3 sequences were aligned to IMGT reference sequences to assign V, D and J gene segments. For a sequence to be retained, at least a six-nucleotide match to both a V gene segment and a J gene segment was required. A rearrangement was called productive if the CDR3 had no stop codons and remained in frame with V and J, and every other rearrangement was called non-productive. CDR3 was defined by IMGT convention, running from the second conserved V-encoded cysteine to the conserved J-encoded phenylalanine. In an earlier analysis of just under 600 of the donors, sequences lacking an unambiguous match to a single V gene segment were excluded. In an earlier analysis of approximately 590 of the donors, a V segment was called functional when productive rearrangements were above 56.7%, and segregating when the standard deviation between donors exceeded 5%. A statistical classification framework was built to diagnose cytomegalovirus status from the catalog of TCR beta chain sequences. V and J gene assignment, in a later analysis, came from comparing TCR nucleotide sequences with IMGT/GENE-DB human TR gene sequences. Using the TCRdist pipeline, a later analysis assigned CDR3 sequences along with most-parsimonious VDJ recombination scenarios. In a later analysis, every TCR beta chain was defined by the combination of its CDR3 amino acid sequence and its V-gene family, and reads without a unique V-gene family were dropped. To address suspected cross-contamination and a sequencing artifact, a later analysis removed roughly 640 highly shared, low-generation-probability nucleotide sequences. In a later analysis, a clonal expansion index was calculated for each public chain from normalized within-repertoire ranks of inferred template counts. A later analysis computed generation probabilities with a VDJ recombination model fitted to out-of-frame rearrangements, and checked the results against IGoR. In a later analysis, TCR-TCR, TCR-HLA and TCR-CMV co-occurrence was scored with hypergeometric tests, and a repertoire-size bias correction was applied to TCR pairs. A later analysis estimated false discovery rates by permuting HLA or CMV assignments 20 times. In a later analysis, co-occurring TCRs were grouped using DBSCAN, with TCRdist sequence similarity added in when clustering inside HLA-allele-positive subsets. Repertoires with fewer than 30,000 or more than 120,000 public chains, plus five repertoires with anomalous nucleotide sharing, were excluded from co-occurrence clustering. TCRdb limited this immuneACCESS table to in-frame rearrangements with V and J called. A share of clones is missing; checked studies link under half to unresolved V genes, and the rest is unexplained. V, J and clone size were drawn from that table, and D and trimming were deduced from the DNA. The sample table shows about 160,000 clones, and 80% are seen once. Jointly, the top ten make up around 1.3% of the sample.

The cohort was made up of roughly 670 healthy bone marrow donors. At the time of sampling, every cohort member was nominally healthy, though immune exposures that went unrecorded were likely present. The donor tested CMV seronegative, placing the donor among the 350 or so seronegative members of the cohort. A peripheral blood sample was provided by each donor, and peripheral blood mononuclear cells were used for TCR beta sequencing. The Qiagen DNeasy Blood Extraction Kit was used to extract genomic DNA from the blood cell samples. As to this clone: The specificity of this receptor is unknown. No quality values exist for individual bases; no much larger clone is one base distant.

The sequenced sample consisted of PBMCs. The chain is encoded by TRBV4-3 joined to TRBJ2-3; the D gene is not confidently resolved. The TCR sequence derives from a woman in her 50s in good health and CMV-seronegative. The nucleotide sequence reads as follows: TGCGCCAGCAGCCTTTCATGGGCTGCCGAAGCTAGCACAGATACGCAGTATTTT. Its amino acids are CASSLSWAAEASTDTQYF.